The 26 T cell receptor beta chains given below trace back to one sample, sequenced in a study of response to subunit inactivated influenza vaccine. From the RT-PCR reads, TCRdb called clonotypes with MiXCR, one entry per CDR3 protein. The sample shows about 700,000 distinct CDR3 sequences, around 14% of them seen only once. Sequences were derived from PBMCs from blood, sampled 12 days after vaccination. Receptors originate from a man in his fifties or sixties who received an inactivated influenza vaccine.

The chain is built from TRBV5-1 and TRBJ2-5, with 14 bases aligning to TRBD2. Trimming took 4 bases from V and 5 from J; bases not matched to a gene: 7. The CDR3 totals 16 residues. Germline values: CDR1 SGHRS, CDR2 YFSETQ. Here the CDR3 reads CASSRGLAGADETQYF. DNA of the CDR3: TGCGCCAGCAGCCGGGGACTAGCGGGGGCAGATGAGACCCAGTACTTC.

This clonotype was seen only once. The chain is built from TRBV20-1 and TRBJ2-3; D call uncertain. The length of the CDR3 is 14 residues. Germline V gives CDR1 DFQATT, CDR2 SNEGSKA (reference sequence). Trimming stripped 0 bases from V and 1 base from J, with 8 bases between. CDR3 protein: CSARDRTGTDTQYF. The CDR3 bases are TGCAGTGCTAGAGATAGAACTGGCACAGATACGCAGTATTTT.

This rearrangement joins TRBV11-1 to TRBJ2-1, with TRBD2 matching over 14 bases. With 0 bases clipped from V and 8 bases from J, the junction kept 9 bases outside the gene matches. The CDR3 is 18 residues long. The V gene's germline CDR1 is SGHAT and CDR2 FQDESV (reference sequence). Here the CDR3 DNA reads TGTGCCAGCAGCTTAGCCAGTGGACTAGCGGGGGGCGACCATGAGCAGTTCTTC. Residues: CASSLASGLAGGDHEQFF.

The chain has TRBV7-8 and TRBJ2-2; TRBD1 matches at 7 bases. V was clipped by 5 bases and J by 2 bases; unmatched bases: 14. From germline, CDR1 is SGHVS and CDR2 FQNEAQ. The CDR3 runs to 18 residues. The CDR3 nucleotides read TGTGCCAGCAGCCCGCCGCAGGGGGTTGTCGTCAACACCGGGGAGCTGTTTTTT. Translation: CASSPPQGVVVNTGELFF.

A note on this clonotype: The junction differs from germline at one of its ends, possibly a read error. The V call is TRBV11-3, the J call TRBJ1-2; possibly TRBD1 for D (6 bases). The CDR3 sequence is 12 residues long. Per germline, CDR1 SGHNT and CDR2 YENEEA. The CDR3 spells CASSFGSGGPHF. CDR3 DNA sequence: TGTGCCAGCAGCTTCGGTTCTGGGGGGCCACACTTC.

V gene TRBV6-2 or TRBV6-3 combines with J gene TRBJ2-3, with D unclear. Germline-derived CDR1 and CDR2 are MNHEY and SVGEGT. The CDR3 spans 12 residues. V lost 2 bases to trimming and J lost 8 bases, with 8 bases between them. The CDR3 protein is CASSYGTGTQYF. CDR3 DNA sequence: TGTGCCAGCAGTTACGGCACCGGTACGCAGTATTTT.

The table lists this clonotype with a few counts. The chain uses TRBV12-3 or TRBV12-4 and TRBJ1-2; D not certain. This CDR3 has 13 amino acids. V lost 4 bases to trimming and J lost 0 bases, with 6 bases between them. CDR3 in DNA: TGTGCCAGCAGTTGGCAGGCTAACTATGGCTACACCTTC. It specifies CASSWQANYGYTF.

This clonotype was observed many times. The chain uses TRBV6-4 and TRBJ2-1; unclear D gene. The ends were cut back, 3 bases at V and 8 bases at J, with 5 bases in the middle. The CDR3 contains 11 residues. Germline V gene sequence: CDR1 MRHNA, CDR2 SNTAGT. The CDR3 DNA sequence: TGTGCCAGCAGTGAGGGCGATGAGCAGTTCTTC. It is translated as CASSEGDEQFF.

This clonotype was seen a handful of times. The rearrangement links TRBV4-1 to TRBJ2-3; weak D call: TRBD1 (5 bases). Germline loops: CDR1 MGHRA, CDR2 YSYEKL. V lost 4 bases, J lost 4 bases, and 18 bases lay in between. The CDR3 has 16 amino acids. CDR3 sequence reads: CASSPAGAPMADTQYF. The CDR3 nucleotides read TGCGCCAGCAGCCCGGCTGGGGCCCCGATGGCAGATACGCAGTATTTT.

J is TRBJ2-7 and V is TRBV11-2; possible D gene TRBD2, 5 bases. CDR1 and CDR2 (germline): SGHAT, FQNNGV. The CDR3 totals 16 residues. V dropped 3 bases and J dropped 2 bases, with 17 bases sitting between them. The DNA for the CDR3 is TGTGCCAGCAGCTTTACTAGGGCTAGCTACACCTACGAGCAGTACTTC. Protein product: CASSFTRASYTYEQYF.

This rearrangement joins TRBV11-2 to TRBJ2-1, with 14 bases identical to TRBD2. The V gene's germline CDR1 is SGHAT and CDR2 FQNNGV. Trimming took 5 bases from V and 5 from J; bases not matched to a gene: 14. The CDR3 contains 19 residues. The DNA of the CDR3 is TGTGCCAGCAGCGCAACCGGGGGACTAGCGGGAGCTTTTGACAATGAGCAGTTCTTC. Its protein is CASSATGGLAGAFDNEQFF.

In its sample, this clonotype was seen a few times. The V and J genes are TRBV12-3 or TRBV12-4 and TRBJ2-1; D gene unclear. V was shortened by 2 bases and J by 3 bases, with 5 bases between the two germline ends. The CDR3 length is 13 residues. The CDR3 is CASSLWNYNEQFF. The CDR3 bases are TGTGCCAGCAGTTTATGGAACTACAATGAGCAGTTCTTC.

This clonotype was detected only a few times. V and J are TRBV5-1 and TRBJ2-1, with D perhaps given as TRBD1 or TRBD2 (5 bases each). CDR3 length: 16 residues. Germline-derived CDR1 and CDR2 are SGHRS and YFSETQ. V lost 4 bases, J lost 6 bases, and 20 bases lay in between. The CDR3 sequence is CASSAGTILGGNEQFF. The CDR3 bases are TGCGCCAGCAGCGCCGGGACCATCCTTGGGGGCAATGAGCAGTTCTTC. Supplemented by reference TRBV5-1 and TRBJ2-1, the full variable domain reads KAGVTQTPRYLIKTRGQQVTLSCSPISGHRSVSWYQQTPGQGLQFLFEYFSETQRNKGNFPGRFSGRQFSNSRSEMNVSTLELGDSALYLCASSAGTILGGNEQFFGPGTRLTVL.

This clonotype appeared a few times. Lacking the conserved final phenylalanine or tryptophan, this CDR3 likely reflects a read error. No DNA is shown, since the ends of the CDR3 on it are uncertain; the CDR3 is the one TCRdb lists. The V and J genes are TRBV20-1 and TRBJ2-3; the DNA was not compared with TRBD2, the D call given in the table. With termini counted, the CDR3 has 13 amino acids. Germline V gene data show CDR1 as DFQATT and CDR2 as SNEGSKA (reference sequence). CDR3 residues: CSARDPSEGLAGL.

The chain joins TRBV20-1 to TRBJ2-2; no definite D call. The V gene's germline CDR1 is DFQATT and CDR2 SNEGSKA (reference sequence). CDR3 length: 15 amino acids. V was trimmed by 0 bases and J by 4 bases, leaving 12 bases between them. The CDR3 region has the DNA TGCAGTGCTAGAGATTCCCGGGTGGCCACCGGGGAGCTGTTTTTT. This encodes CSARDSRVATGELFF.

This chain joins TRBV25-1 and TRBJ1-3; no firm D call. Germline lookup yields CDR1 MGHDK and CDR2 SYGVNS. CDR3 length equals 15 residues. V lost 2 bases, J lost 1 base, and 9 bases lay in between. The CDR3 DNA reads TGTGCCAGCAGTGAACCGGGGTTGTCTGGAAACACCATATATTTT. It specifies CASSEPGLSGNTIYF.

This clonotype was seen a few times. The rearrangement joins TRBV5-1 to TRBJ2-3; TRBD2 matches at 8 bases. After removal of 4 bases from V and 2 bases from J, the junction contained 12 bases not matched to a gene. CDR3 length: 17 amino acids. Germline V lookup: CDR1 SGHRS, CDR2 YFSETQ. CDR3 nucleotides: TGCGCCAGCAGCCAAAAACGAAGCGGGGGCTACACAGATACGCAGTATTTT. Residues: CASSQKRSGGYTDTQYF. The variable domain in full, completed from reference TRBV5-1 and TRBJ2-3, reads KAGVTQTPRYLIKTRGQQVTLSCSPISGHRSVSWYQQTPGQGLQFLFEYFSETQRNKGNFPGRFSGRQFSNSRSEMNVSTLELGDSALYLCASSQKRSGGYTDTQYFGPGTRLTVL.

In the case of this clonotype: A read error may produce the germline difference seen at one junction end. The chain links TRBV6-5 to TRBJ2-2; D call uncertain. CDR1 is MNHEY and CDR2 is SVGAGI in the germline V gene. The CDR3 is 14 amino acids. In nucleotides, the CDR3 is TGTGCCAGCAGTTCTCGATCGTACACCAGGGAGCTGTTTTTT. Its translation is CASSSRSYTRELFF.

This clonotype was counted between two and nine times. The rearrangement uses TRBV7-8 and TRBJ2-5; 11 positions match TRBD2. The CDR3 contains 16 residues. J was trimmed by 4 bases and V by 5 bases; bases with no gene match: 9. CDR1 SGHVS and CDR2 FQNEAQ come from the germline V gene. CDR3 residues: CASSDPGLAGLETQYF. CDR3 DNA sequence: TGTGCCAGCAGCGACCCAGGACTAGCGGGTCTAGAGACCCAGTACTTC.

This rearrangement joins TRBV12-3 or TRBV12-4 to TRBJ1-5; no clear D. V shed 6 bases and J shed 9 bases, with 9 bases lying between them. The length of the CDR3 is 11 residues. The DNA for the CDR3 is TGTGCCAGCAGCTTGAAGGGGCCCCAGCATTTT. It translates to CASSLKGPQHF.

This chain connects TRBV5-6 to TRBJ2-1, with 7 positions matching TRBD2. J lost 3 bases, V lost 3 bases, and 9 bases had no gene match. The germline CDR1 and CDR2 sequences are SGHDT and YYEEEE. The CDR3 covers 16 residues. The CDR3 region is CASSSTGGGFYNEQFF. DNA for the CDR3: TGTGCCAGCAGCTCAACAGGCGGGGGATTCTACAATGAGCAGTTCTTC. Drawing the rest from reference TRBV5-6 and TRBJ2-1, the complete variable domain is DAGVTQSPTHLIKTRGQQVTLRCSPKSGHDTVSWYQQALGQGPQFIFQYYEEEERQRGNFPDRFSGHQFPNYSSELNVNALLLGDSALYLCASSSTGGGFYNEQFFGPGTRLTVL.

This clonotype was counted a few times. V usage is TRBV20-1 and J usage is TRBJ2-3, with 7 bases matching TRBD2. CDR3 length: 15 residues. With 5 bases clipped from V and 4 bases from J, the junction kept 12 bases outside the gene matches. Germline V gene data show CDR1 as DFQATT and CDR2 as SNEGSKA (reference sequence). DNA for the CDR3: TGCAGTGCTTATGAAGGCGCGGGAGCGGCAGATACGCAGTATTTT. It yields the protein CSAYEGAGAADTQYF.

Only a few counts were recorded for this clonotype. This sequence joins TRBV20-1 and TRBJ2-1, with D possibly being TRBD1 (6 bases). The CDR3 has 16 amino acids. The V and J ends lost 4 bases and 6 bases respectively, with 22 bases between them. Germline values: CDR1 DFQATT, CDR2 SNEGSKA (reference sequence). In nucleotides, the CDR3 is TGCAGTGCTACAAAAGCCGGGACACCTCGCGTCAATGAGCAGTTCTTC. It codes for CSATKAGTPRVNEQFF.

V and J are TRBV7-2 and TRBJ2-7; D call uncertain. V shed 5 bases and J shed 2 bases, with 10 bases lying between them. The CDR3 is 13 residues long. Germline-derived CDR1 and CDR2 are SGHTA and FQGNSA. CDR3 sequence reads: CASSLSDTYEQYF. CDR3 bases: TGTGCCAGCAGCCTATCCGATACCTACGAGCAGTACTTC.

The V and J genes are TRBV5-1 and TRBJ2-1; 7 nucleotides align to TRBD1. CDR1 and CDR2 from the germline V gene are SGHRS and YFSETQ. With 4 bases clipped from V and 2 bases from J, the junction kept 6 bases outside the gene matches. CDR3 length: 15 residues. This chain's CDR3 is CASSTSGTAYNEQFF. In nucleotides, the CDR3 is TGCGCCAGCAGCACCTCCGGGACAGCCTACAATGAGCAGTTCTTC.

The CDR3 coding sequence is TGTGCCAGCAGTTTAGGACTGCCGTTTCACCAGTACTTC. Translating gives CASSLGLPFHQYF. The rearrangement uses TRBV12-3 or TRBV12-4 and TRBJ2-7; D is unresolved. Between the trimmed V and J ends, which lost 1 base and 10 bases, there was a span of 14 bases. The CDR3 consists of 13 residues.